This section outlines one T cell receptor beta chain sequence together with its context. Its antigen remains unknown. This entry is derived from a study of cytomegalovirus exposure and HLA in healthy donors. Study-wide findings and caveats: Immune exposure information comprised only CMV serostatus. Cytomegalovirus association was assigned to over 150 TCR beta chains. In an earlier analysis, productive rearrangement rates for most beta V segments clustered near 87% or 30%.

With 60 Vbeta and 13 Jbeta primers, the PCR was carried out. Profiled with immunoSEQ multiplex PCR; TCRdb holds only in-frame clones, not every one. The sample contains some 200,000 clones, 77% of which appear only once. At collection, donors were nominally healthy, but unrecorded immune exposures were probable. The CDR3 extends over 15 amino acids. Germline values: CDR1 SNHLY, CDR2 FYNNEI. Trimming cost V 4 bases and J 0 bases, with 10 bases left between them. The chain links TRBV2 to TRBJ2-1; TRBD1 might be the D (5 bases). The sample consisted of PBMCs. This TCR was recovered from a woman aged 60 to 75 in good health and CMV-seropositive. CDR3 sequence: CASSGGRGSYNEQFF. CDR3 nucleotides: TGTGCCAGCAGTGGGGGAAGGGGCTCCTACAATGAGCAGTTCTTC.